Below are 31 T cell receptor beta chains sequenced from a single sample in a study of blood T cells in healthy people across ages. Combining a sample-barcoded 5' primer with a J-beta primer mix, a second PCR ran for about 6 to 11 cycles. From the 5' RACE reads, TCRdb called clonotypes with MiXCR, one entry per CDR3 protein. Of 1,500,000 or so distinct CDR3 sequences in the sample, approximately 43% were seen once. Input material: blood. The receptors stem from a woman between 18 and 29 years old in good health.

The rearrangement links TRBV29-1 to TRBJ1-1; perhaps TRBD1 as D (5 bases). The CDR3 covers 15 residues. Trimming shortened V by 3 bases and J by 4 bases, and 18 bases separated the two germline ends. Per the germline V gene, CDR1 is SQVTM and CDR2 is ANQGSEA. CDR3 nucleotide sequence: TGCAGCGTTGAGCCCCAGAGGGGCGTGGGCACTGAAGCTTTCTTT. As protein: CSVEPQRGVGTEAFF.

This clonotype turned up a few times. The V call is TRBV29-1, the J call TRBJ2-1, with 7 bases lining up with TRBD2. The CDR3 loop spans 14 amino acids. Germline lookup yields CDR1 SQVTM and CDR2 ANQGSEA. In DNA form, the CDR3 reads TGCGGGGGGGGATCTGCAGTCTCCTACAATGAGCAGTTCTTC. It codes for CGGGSAVSYNEQFF.

The CDR3 reads CASSLTSGRIDEQFF. The CDR3, as DNA: TGTGCCAGCAGCTTAACTAGCGGGAGGATCGATGAGCAGTTCTTC. The rearrangement uses TRBV13 and TRBJ2-1; 12 nucleotides line up with TRBD2. The junction had 4 bases not matched to a gene; V was cut back by 2 bases and J by 8 bases. This CDR3 comprises 15 residues. From germline, CDR1 is PRHDT and CDR2 FYEKMQ (reference sequence).

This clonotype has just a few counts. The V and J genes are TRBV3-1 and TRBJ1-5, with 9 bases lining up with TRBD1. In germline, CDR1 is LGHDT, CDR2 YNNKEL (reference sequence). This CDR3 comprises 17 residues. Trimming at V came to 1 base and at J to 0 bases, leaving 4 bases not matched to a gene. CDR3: CASSQGQGVYSNQPQHF. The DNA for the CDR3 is TGTGCCAGCAGCCAAGGACAGGGGGTTTATAGCAATCAGCCCCAGCATTTT. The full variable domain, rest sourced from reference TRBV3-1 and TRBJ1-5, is DTAVSQTPKYLVTQMGNDKSIKCEQNLGHDTMYWYKQDSKKFLKIMFSYNNKELIINETVPNRFSPKSPDKAHLNLHINSLELGDSAVYFCASSQGQGVYSNQPQHFGDGTRLSIL.

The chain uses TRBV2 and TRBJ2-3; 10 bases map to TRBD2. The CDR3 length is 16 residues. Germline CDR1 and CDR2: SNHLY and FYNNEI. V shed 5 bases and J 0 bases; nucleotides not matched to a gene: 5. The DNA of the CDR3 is TGTGCCAGCAGTTTCAAGCGGGGGGGGAGCACAGATACGCAGTATTTT. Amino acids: CASSFKRGGSTDTQYF.

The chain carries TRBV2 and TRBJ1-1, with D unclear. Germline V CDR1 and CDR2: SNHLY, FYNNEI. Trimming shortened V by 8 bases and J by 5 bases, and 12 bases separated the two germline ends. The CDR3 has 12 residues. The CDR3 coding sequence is TGTGCCAGCGCCGAGGCGCGAACTGAAGCTTTCTTT. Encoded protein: CASAEARTEAFF.

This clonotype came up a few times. Here the CDR3 DNA reads TGTGCCAGCAGCTTAGATCAGGGTAGCACAGATACGCAGTATTTT. Protein sequence: CASSLDQGSTDTQYF. The chain uses TRBV7-2 and TRBJ2-3; TRBD1 might be the D (5 bases). Per germline, CDR1 SGHTA and CDR2 FQGNSA. Trimming shortened V by 1 base and J by 0 bases, and 8 bases separated the two germline ends. The CDR3 length is 15 residues.

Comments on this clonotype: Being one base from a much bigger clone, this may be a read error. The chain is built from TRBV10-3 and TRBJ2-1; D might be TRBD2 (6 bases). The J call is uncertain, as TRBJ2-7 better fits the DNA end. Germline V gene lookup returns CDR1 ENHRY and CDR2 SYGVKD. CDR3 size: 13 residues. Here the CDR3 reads CAIMSGASNEQYF. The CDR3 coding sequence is TGTGCCATCATGTCGGGAGCGAGCAATGAGCAGTACTTC.

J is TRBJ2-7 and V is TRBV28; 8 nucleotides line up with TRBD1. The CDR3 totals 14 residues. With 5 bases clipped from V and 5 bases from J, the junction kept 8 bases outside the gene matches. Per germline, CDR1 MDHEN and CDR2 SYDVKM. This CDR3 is CASSPGTGLHEQYF. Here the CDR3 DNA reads TGTGCCAGCAGTCCCGGGACAGGACTCCACGAGCAGTACTTC.

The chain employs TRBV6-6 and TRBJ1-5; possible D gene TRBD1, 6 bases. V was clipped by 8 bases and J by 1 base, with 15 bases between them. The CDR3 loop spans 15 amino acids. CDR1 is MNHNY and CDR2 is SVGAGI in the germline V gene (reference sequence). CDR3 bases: TGTGCCAGCTGGCGTTCAGGGGCGAGCAATCAGCCCCAGCATTTT. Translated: CASWRSGASNQPQHF.

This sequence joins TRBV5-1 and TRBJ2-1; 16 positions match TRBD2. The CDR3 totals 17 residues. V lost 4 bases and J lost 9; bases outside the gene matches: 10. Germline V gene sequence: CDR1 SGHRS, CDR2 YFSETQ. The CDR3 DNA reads TGCGCCAGCAGCACGTTGGGGACTAGCGGGAGGGCGAGTGAGCAGTTCTTC. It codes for CASSTLGTSGRASEQFF. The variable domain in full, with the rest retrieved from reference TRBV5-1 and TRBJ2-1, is KAGVTQTPRYLIKTRGQQVTLSCSPISGHRSVSWYQQTPGQGLQFLFEYFSETQRNKGNFPGRFSGRQFSNSRSEMNVSTLELGDSALYLCASSTLGTSGRASEQFFGPGTRLTVL.

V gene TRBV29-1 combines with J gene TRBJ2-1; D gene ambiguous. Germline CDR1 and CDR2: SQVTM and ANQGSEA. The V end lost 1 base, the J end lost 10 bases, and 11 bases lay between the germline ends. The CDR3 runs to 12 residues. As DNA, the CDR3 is TGCAGCGTTGAAGCGCCACCCTACGAGCAGTTCTTC. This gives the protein CSVEAPPYEQFF.

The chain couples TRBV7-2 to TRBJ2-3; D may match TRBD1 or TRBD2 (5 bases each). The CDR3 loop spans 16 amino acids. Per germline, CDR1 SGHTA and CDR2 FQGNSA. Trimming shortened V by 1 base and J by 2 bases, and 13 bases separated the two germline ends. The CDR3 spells CASSLGTGDHTDTQYF. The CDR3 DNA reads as TGTGCCAGCAGCTTAGGAACCGGGGACCACACAGATACGCAGTATTTT.

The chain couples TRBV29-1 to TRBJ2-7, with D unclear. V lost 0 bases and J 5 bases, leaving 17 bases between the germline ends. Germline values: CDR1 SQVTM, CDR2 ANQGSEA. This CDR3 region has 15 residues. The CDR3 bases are TGCAGCGTTGAAGATCCGGCCCAGCTAGAGGACGAGCAGTACTTC. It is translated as CSVEDPAQLEDEQYF.

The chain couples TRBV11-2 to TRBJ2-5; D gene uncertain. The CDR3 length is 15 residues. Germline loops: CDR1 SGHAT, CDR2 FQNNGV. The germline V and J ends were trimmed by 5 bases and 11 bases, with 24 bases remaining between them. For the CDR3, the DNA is TGTGCCAGCAGCCCGTCCGCGGCGGCCCACTACAAGCAGTACTTC. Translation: CASSPSAAAHYKQYF.

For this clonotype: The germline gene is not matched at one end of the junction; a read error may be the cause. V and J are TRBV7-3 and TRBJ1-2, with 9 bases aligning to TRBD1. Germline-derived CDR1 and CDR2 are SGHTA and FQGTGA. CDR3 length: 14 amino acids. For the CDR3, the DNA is TGTACCAGCAGCTTAACCGGGACAGGGACGGGCTACACCTTC. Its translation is CTSSLTGTGTGYTF. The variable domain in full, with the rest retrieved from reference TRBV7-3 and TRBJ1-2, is GAGVSQTPSNKVTEKGKYVELRCDPISGHTALYWYRQSLGQGPEFLIYFQGTGAADDSGLPNDRFFAVRPEGSVSTLKIQRTERGDSAVYLCTSSLTGTGTGYTFGSGTRLTVV.

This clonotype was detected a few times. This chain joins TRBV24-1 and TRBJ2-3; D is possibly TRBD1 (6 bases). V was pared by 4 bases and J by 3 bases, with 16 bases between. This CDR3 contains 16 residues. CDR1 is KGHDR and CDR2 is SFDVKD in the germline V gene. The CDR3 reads CATSEPTGFGTDTQYF. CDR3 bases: TGTGCCACCAGTGAACCTACAGGGTTCGGGACAGATACGCAGTATTTT.

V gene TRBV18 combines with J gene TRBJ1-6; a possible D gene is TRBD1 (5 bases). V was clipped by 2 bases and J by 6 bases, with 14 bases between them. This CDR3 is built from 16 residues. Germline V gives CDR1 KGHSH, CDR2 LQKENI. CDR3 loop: CASSPLTGSANSPLHF. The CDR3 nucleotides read TGTGCCAGCTCACCATTAACAGGCTCGGCTAATTCACCCCTCCACTTT.

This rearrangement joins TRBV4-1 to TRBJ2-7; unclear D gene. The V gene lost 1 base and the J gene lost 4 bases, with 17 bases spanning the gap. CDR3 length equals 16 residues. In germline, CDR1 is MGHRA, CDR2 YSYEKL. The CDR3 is CASSQVLADPKYEQYF. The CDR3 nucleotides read TGCGCCAGCAGCCAAGTGTTGGCCGATCCGAAGTACGAGCAGTACTTC.

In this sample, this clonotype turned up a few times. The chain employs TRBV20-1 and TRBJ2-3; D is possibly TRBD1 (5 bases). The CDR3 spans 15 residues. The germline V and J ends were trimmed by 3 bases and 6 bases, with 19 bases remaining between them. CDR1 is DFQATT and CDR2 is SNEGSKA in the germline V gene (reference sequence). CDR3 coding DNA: TGCAGTGCTAGCCCAGGGATAATGGGCATGGATACGCAGTATTTT. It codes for CSASPGIMGMDTQYF.

The CDR3 sequence is CASSIGLVGAQYEQYF. CDR3 DNA sequence: TGTGCCAGCAGTATCGGACTAGTGGGGGCCCAGTACGAGCAGTACTTC. This chain uses TRBV12-3 or TRBV12-4 with TRBJ2-7, with a possible D match to TRBD2 (7 bases). Trimming stripped 5 bases from V and 4 bases from J, with 21 bases between. The CDR3 is made up of 16 amino acids.

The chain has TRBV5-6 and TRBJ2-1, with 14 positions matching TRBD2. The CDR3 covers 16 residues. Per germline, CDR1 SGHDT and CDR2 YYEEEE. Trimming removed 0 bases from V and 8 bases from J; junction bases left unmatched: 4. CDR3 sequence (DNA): TGTGCCAGCAGCTTGGCCGGGACTAGCGGGGGACATGAGCAGTTCTTC. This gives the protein CASSLAGTSGGHEQFF. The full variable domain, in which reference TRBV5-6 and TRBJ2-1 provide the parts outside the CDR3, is DAGVTQSPTHLIKTRGQQVTLRCSPKSGHDTVSWYQQALGQGPQFIFQYYEEEERQRGNFPDRFSGHQFPNYSSELNVNALLLGDSALYLCASSLAGTSGGHEQFFGPGTRLTVL.

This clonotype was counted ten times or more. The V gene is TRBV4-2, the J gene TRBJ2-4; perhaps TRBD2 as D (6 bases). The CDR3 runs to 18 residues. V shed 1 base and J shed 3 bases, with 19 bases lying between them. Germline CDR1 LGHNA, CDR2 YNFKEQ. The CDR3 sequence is CASSQVGEWGEGKNIQYF. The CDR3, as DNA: TGTGCCAGCAGCCAAGTGGGGGAATGGGGGGAAGGCAAAAACATTCAGTACTTC.

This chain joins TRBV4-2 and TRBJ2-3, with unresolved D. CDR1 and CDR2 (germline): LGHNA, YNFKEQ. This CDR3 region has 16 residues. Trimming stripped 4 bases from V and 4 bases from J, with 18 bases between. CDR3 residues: CASSPSELLGADTQYF. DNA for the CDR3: TGTGCCAGCAGCCCGTCTGAGCTTTTAGGCGCAGATACGCAGTATTTT.

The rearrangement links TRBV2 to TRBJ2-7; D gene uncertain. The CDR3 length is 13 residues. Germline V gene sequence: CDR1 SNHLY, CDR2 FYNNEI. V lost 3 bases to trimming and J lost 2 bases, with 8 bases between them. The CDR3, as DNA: TGTGCCAGCAGTGACCTGGATGCCTACGAGCAGTACTTC. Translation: CASSDLDAYEQYF.

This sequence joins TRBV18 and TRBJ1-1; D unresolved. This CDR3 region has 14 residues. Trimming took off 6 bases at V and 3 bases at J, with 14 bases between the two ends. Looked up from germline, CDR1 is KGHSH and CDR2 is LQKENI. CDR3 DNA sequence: TGTGCCAGCTCCAAGGACGGACGGGACACTGAAGCTTTCTTT. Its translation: CASSKDGRDTEAFF.

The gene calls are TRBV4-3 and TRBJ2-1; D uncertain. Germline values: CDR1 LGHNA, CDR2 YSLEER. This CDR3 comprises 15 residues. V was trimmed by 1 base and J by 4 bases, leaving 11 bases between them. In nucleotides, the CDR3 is TGCGCCAGCAGCCAAGGGGTGCAGCTATACAATGAGCAGTTCTTC. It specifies CASSQGVQLYNEQFF.

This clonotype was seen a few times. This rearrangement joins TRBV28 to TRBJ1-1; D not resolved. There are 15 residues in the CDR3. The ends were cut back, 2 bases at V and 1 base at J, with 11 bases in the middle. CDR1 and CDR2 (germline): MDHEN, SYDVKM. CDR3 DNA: TGTGCCAGCAGTTTACCAGCCTTGGGGAACACTGAAGCTTTCTTT. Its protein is CASSLPALGNTEAFF.

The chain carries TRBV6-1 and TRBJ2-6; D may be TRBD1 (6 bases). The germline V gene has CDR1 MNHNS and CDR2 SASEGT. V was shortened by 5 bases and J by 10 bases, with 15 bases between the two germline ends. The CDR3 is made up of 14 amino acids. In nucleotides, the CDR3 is TGTGCCAGCAGTTCAACAGGGAAATTTAACGTCCTGACTTTC. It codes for CASSSTGKFNVLTF.

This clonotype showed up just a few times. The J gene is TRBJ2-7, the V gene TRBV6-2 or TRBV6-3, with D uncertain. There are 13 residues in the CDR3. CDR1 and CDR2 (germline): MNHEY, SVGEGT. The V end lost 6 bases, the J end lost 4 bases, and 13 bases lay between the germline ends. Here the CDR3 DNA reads TGTGCCAGCAGCATCACATCTCATTACGAGCAGTACTTC. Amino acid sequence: CASSITSHYEQYF.

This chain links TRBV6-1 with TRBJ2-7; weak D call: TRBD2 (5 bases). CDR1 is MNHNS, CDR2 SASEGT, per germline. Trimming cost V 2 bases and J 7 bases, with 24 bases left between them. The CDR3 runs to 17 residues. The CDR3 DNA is TGTGCCAGCAGTGAAATCCGGACTTCCCCGGGTTTCAATGAGCAGTACTTC. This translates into CASSEIRTSPGFNEQYF.